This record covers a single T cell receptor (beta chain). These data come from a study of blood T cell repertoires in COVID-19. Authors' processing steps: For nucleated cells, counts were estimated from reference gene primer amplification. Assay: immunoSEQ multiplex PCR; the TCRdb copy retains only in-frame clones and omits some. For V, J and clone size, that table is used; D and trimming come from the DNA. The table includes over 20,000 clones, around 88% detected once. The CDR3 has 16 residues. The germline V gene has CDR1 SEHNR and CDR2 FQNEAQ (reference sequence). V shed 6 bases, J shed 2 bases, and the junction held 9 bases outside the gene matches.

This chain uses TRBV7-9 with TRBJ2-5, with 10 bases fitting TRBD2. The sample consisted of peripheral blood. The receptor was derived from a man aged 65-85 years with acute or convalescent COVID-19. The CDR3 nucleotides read TGTGCCAGCAGTCGTCGACTAGCGGGCAGACAAGAGACCCAGTACTTC. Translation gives CASSRRLAGRQETQYF.